The 21 T cell receptor beta chains presented below share a single source sample, sequenced in a study of blood T cell repertoires in COVID-19. Sequenced by immunoSEQ multiplex PCR; TCRdb stores in-frame clones only, minus some. The profile shows 50,000 or so clones, about 83% of them singletons. Material for sequencing was peripheral blood. Receptor source: an elderly woman with acute or convalescent COVID-19.

This chain connects TRBV29-1 to TRBJ1-2; 7 nucleotides line up with TRBD1. The CDR3 has 19 amino acids. The V gene end was trimmed by 3 bases and the J gene end by 1 base; junction bases not matched to a gene: 20. Germline loops: CDR1 SQVTM, CDR2 ANQGSEA. CDR3 region: CSVEQSGTVKKFLNYGYTF. CDR3 DNA: TGCAGCGTTGAGCAGTCCGGGACAGTAAAGAAATTTCTTAACTATGGCTACACCTTC.

The V call is TRBV27, the J call TRBJ1-1; D perhaps matches TRBD1 (5 bases). The germline V gene encodes CDR1 MNHEY and CDR2 SMNVEV (reference sequence). Trimming shortened V by 4 bases and J by 8 bases, and 14 bases separated the two germline ends. The CDR3 consists of 13 residues. The CDR3 region is CASSWQGGVEAFF. CDR3 DNA: TGTGCCAGCAGTTGGCAGGGTGGGGTCGAAGCTTTCTTT.

The chain is built from TRBV7-9 and TRBJ1-1; D unclear. V lost 7 bases to trimming and J lost 5 bases, with 14 bases between them. This CDR3 has 13 residues. Germline CDR1 SEHNR, CDR2 FQNEAQ (reference sequence). The CDR3, as DNA: TGTGCCAGCACCAAAACTCAACTTACTGAAGCTTTCTTT. This translates into CASTKTQLTEAFF.

This chain connects TRBV7-2 to TRBJ2-1, with D tentatively TRBD1 (5 bases). V shed 1 base and J shed 6 bases, with 13 bases lying between them. From germline, CDR1 is SGHTA and CDR2 FQGNSA. The CDR3 is 15 residues long. The CDR3 spells CASSLGVTASNEQFF. CDR3 in DNA: TGTGCCAGCAGCTTAGGTGTGACAGCGAGCAATGAGCAGTTCTTC.

This rearrangement joins TRBV5-1 to TRBJ1-1; possibly TRBD1 for D (6 bases). Germline-derived CDR1 and CDR2 are SGHRS and YFSETQ. The length of the CDR3 is 15 residues. V was cut by 4 bases and J by 5 bases, with 18 bases left in between. DNA for the CDR3: TGCGCCAGCAGCGGCGCCGCGGGGGGCTCGACTGAAGCTTTCTTT. It translates to CASSGAAGGSTEAFF.

The chain uses TRBV9 and TRBJ1-3, with no clear D. CDR3 length: 15 residues. The germline V gene encodes CDR1 SGDLS and CDR2 YYNGEE. Trimming removed 4 bases from V and 0 bases from J, with 11 bases in between. CDR3 residues: CASSRTASSGNTIYF. CDR3 DNA sequence: TGTGCCAGCAGCCGAACAGCCAGCTCTGGAAACACCATATATTTT.

The rearrangement links TRBV4-1 to TRBJ2-4, with TRBD1 identical over 8 bases. CDR1 is MGHRA, CDR2 YSYEKL, per germline. Trimming removed 5 bases from V and 5 bases from J; junction bases left unmatched: 5. CDR3 length equals 14 residues. The chain's CDR3 is CASSFRGQQNIQYF. The CDR3, as DNA: TGCGCCAGCAGCTTCAGGGGGCAACAAAACATTCAGTACTTC.

This chain connects TRBV7-8 to TRBJ2-7; 12 positions agree with TRBD2. CDR3 length equals 15 residues. Trimming took 5 bases from V and 0 from J; bases not matched to a gene: 2. The germline V gene encodes CDR1 SGHVS and CDR2 FQNEAQ. CDR3 residues: CASSLTSGSSYEQYV. CDR3 DNA sequence: TGTGCCAGCAGCCTGACTAGCGGGAGCTCCTACGAGCAGTACGTC.

The V call is TRBV9, the J call TRBJ1-2, with D tentatively TRBD1 (6 bases). V was trimmed by 2 bases and J by 4 bases, leaving 15 bases between them. From germline, CDR1 is SGDLS and CDR2 YYNGEE. This CDR3 has 15 amino acids. Here the CDR3 DNA reads TGTGCCAGCAGCGTGGATGCAGGGGCGGGCTATGGCTACACCTTC. It translates to CASSVDAGAGYGYTF.

V and J are TRBV11-2 and TRBJ1-2; possible D gene TRBD1, 6 bases. The germline V gene encodes CDR1 SGHAT and CDR2 FQNNGV. V lost 4 bases and J 4 bases, leaving 19 bases between the germline ends. The CDR3 is 16 residues long. The CDR3 loop is CASSSYPRGALYGYTF. The CDR3 DNA is TGTGCCAGCAGCTCATACCCCCGGGGGGCGCTCTATGGCTACACCTTC.

This clone appeared a single time. The chain combines TRBV3-1 (or the pseudogene TRBV3-2) with TRBJ2-4; TRBD2 agrees at 8 bases. Trimming at V came to 1 base and at J to 7 bases, leaving 6 bases not matched to a gene. The CDR3 is 15 amino acids. Germline values: CDR1 LGHDT, CDR2 YNNKEL (reference sequence). CDR3 region: CASSQGGLGGNIQYF. DNA for the CDR3: TGTGCCAGCAGCCAAGGGGGACTAGGAGGTAACATTCAGTACTTC.

V gene TRBV19 combines with J gene TRBJ1-5, with 8 bases fitting TRBD1. Trimming removed 2 bases from V and 7 bases from J; junction bases left unmatched: 7. This CDR3 spans 15 amino acids. The germline CDR1 and CDR2 sequences are LNHDA and SQIVND (reference sequence). DNA for the CDR3: TGTGCCAGTAGTATAAAGAGGACAGGGATCCAGCCCCAGCATTTT. Translated, it gives CASSIKRTGIQPQHF.

This clone came up once. This rearrangement joins TRBV3-1 (or the pseudogene TRBV3-2) to TRBJ2-7, with TRBD2 matching 11 bases. Germline V gives CDR1 LGHDT, CDR2 YNNKEL (reference sequence). Trimming cost V 2 bases and J 2 bases; bases outside gene matches: 2. This CDR3 is built from 15 residues. CDR3 bases: TGTGCCAGCAGCCAACCGGGACTAGCGGCCTACGAGCAGTACTTC. It translates to CASSQPGLAAYEQYF.

This clone has a handful of counts. The chain uses TRBV11-3 and TRBJ1-6; 7 bases align to TRBD1. The germline CDR1 and CDR2 sequences are SGHNT and YENEEA. Germline trimming cut 1 base from V and 1 base from J; bases unmatched to any gene: 7. The length of the CDR3 is 18 residues. The CDR3 DNA reads as TGTGCCAGCAGCTTAGGAACAGGGGATGTATCCTATAATTCACCCCTCCACTTT. The encoded protein is CASSLGTGDVSYNSPLHF.

This clone has just a few counts. The chain combines TRBV7-8 with TRBJ1-2; 9 bases match TRBD1. The CDR3 has 15 amino acids. The V gene end was trimmed by 3 bases and the J gene end by 6 bases; junction bases not matched to a gene: 8. The germline gives CDR1 SGHVS, CDR2 FQNEAQ. The CDR3 protein is CASSFTGGGGHGYTF. CDR3 in DNA: TGTGCCAGCAGCTTCACAGGGGGCGGAGGGCATGGCTACACCTTC.

The chain couples TRBV2 to TRBJ2-3, with 9 positions matching TRBD2. V dropped 0 bases and J dropped 1; count of bases not matched to a gene: 2. From germline, CDR1 is SNHLY and CDR2 FYNNEI. The CDR3 sequence is 16 residues long. CDR3 in DNA: TGTGCCAGCAGTGAAGCGAAGCGGGGGGGCACAGATACGCAGTATTTT. This codes for CASSEAKRGGTDTQYF.

This chain uses TRBV6-6 with TRBJ1-2, with unresolved D. Germline assignment: CDR1 MNHNY and CDR2 SVGAGI (reference sequence). This CDR3 is built from 13 residues. The V gene lost 10 bases and the J gene lost 3 bases, with 15 bases spanning the gap. DNA for the CDR3: TGTGCCACTGGGGAGGAAATGGACTATGGCTACACCTTC. This encodes CATGEEMDYGYTF.

The rearrangement joins TRBV7-3 to TRBJ1-2, with TRBD1 matching 12 bases. Per the germline V gene, CDR1 is SGHTA and CDR2 is FQGTGA. CDR3 length: 18 residues. V lost 2 bases to trimming and J lost 3 bases; unmatched junction nucleotides: 10. The CDR3, as DNA: TGTGCCAGCAGCTTAGTCCCGGGACAGGGGGCTGAGGACTATGGCTACACCTTC. This gives the protein CASSLVPGQGAEDYGYTF. Supplemented by reference TRBV7-3 and TRBJ1-2, the full variable domain reads GAGVSQTPSNKVTEKGKYVELRCDPISGHTALYWYRQSLGQGPEFLIYFQGTGAADDSGLPNDRFFAVRPEGSVSTLKIQRTERGDSAVYLCASSLVPGQGAEDYGYTFGSGTRLTVV.

This clone was recorded once. This chain joins TRBV7-9 and TRBJ2-1; the match to TRBD2 covers 11 bases. This CDR3 is 16 amino acids long. Germline loops: CDR1 SEHNR, CDR2 FQNEAQ (reference sequence). V shed 5 bases and J 10 bases; nucleotides not matched to a gene: 13. This chain's CDR3 is CASSPPDSGRAGEQFF. The CDR3, as DNA: TGTGCCAGCAGCCCCCCTGATAGCGGGAGGGCGGGAGAGCAGTTCTTC.

The V and J genes are TRBV2 and TRBJ2-7; maybe TRBD2 (5 bases). The CDR3 is 14 residues long. Deletions cut 1 base from V and 5 bases from J, with 12 bases between. Germline lookup yields CDR1 SNHLY and CDR2 FYNNEI. CDR3 DNA sequence: TGTGCCAGCAGTGAAGAACTAGTAGGCCACGAGCAGTACTTC. Its translation is CASSEELVGHEQYF. Together with reference TRBV2 and TRBJ2-7, the CDR3 gives the full variable domain: EPEVTQTPSHQVTQMGQEVILRCVPISNHLYFYWYRQILGQKVEFLVSFYNNEISEKSEIFDDQFSVERPDGSNFTLKIRSTKLEDSAMYFCASSEELVGHEQYFGPGTRLTVT.

The chain couples TRBV6-1 to TRBJ1-1, with 8 bases aligning to TRBD1. V trimming: 2 bases; J trimming: 5 bases; junction bases outside the gene matches: 7. Germline loops: CDR1 MNHNS, CDR2 SASEGT. This CDR3 region has 15 residues. The CDR3 here is CASSEFAGGWTEAFF. In DNA, the CDR3 is TGTGCCAGCAGTGAATTTGCAGGGGGCTGGACTGAAGCTTTCTTT.